Following are 27 T cell receptor beta chains from one sample sequenced in a study of T cells after yellow fever vaccination. TCRdb reprocessed the 5' RACE reads with MiXCR, giving one entry per CDR3 protein. The data contain hundreds of thousands of distinct CDR3 sequences, around 3.6% of them seen just once; the ten biggest clones take up 23%. The sample was PBMCs, taken on the day of the yellow fever booster vaccination. These receptor sequences come from a man between 18 and 35 years old who received the YFV17D yellow fever vaccine.

V and J are TRBV5-1 and TRBJ2-1, with TRBD2 matching over 7 bases. The CDR3 contains 15 residues. Germline CDR1 SGHRS, CDR2 YFSETQ. Trimming took 0 bases from V and 4 from J; bases not matched to a gene: 4. Here the CDR3 reads CASSLGSGVYNEQFF. The CDR3 DNA reads as TGCGCCAGCAGCTTGGGGAGCGGGGTTTACAATGAGCAGTTCTTC.

This clonotype was seen at least ten times. The chain combines TRBV18 with TRBJ1-6; D remains ambiguous. CDR1 is KGHSH and CDR2 is LQKENI in the germline V gene. The V end lost 1 base, the J end lost 10 bases, and 11 bases lay between the germline ends. CDR3 length equals 14 residues. The CDR3 spells CASSPRTERSPLHF. The CDR3 DNA sequence: TGTGCCAGCTCACCACGTACAGAAAGGTCACCCCTCCACTTT.

This clonotype was counted many times. The chain carries TRBV6-5 and TRBJ2-7; weak D call: TRBD2 (5 bases). V lost 2 bases, J lost 2 bases, and 10 bases lay in between. Germline CDR1 and CDR2: MNHEY and SVGAGI. The CDR3 has 14 amino acids. CDR3 loop: CASSYQGLTYEQYF. The CDR3 DNA reads TGTGCCAGCAGTTACCAAGGACTCACCTACGAGCAGTACTTC.

Many counts were recorded for this clonotype. The chain links TRBV5-1 to TRBJ1-1, with D unresolved. This CDR3 region has 16 residues. CDR1 SGHRS and CDR2 YFSETQ come from the germline V gene. Trimming cost V 1 base and J 0 bases, with 13 bases left between them. CDR3 bases: TGCGCCAGCAGCTTGTTAGGGTCGTCGGTGAACACTGAAGCTTTCTTT. This encodes CASSLLGSSVNTEAFF.

This clonotype was counted ten times or more. The CDR3 nucleotides read TGCGCCAGCAGCTTGGTTCGGCCTGCTGAGCAGTTCTTC. Translation: CASSLVRPAEQFF. The rearrangement links TRBV5-1 to TRBJ2-1; D uncertain. The germline CDR1 and CDR2 sequences are SGHRS and YFSETQ. V was pared by 0 bases and J by 9 bases, with 10 bases between. The CDR3 spans 13 residues. Full variable domain (missing parts from reference TRBV5-1 and TRBJ2-1): KAGVTQTPRYLIKTRGQQVTLSCSPISGHRSVSWYQQTPGQGLQFLFEYFSETQRNKGNFPGRFSGRQFSNSRSEMNVSTLELGDSALYLCASSLVRPAEQFFGPGTRLTVL.

In regard to this clonotype: A read error may explain this, as a much larger clone is one base away. This chain links TRBV12-3 or TRBV12-4 with TRBJ1-1; possible D gene TRBD1, 6 bases. The CDR3 runs to 14 residues. CDR3 coding DNA: TGTTCCAGCACCAAGGGGGACACCGAGGCTGAAGCTTTCTTT. Translating gives CSSTKGDTEAEAFF.

The table lists this clonotype with many counts. The chain couples TRBV20-1 to TRBJ2-1; D might be TRBD2 (7 bases). Trimming cost V 6 bases and J 5 bases, with 14 bases left between them. The germline V gene has CDR1 DFQATT and CDR2 SNEGSKA (reference sequence). This CDR3 spans 13 amino acids. This chain's CDR3 is CSARRGGNNEQFF. DNA for the CDR3: TGCAGTGCCAGAAGGGGGGGGAACAATGAGCAGTTCTTC.

The chain links TRBV20-1 to TRBJ1-5; D unclear. V shed 0 bases and J shed 6 bases, with 15 bases lying between them. This CDR3 region has 15 residues. Germline V CDR1 and CDR2: DFQATT, SNEGSKA (reference sequence). The CDR3 loop is CSARDPVKGSQPQHF. The CDR3 DNA reads as TGCAGTGCTAGAGATCCGGTGAAGGGAAGTCAGCCCCAGCATTTT.

CDR3 loop: CSVGFTITDTQYF. CDR3 sequence (DNA): TGCAGCGTTGGTTTCACTATCACAGATACGCAGTATTTT. V gene TRBV29-1 combines with J gene TRBJ2-3; D ambiguous. The CDR3 spans 13 residues. Trimming pared 4 bases from V and 2 bases from J, leaving 10 bases between. From germline, CDR1 is SQVTM and CDR2 ANQGSEA.

This clonotype was counted many times. This chain uses TRBV6-6 with TRBJ1-5; 9 bases map to TRBD1. The CDR3 totals 16 residues. Unmatched junction bases numbered 7, after V lost 6 bases and J lost 1 base. The germline V gene encodes CDR1 MNHNY and CDR2 SVGAGI (reference sequence). Here the CDR3 DNA reads TGTGCCAGCAGACCAATACAGGGGGCGAGCAATCAGCCCCAGCATTTT. Translated, it gives CASRPIQGASNQPQHF.

This clonotype was observed a few times. V and J are TRBV14 and TRBJ2-5; possibly TRBD1 for D (7 bases). CDR1 is SGHDN and CDR2 is FVKESK in the germline V gene. The CDR3 runs 15 residues. Deletions cut 3 bases from V and 6 bases from J, with 17 bases between. The CDR3 DNA sequence: TGTGCCAGCAGCCAGGAGGGGGCATTGGCGAAGACCCAGTACTTC. Its translation is CASSQEGALAKTQYF.

The chain has TRBV9 and TRBJ2-3, with 8 bases matching TRBD2. Trimming cost V 0 bases and J 3 bases; bases outside gene matches: 3. The germline V gene encodes CDR1 SGDLS and CDR2 YYNGEE. The CDR3 contains 15 residues. The CDR3, as DNA: TGTGCCAGCAGCGTAGAAACGGGGGGGACAGATACGCAGTATTTT. Encoded protein: CASSVETGGTDTQYF. The complete variable domain, with remaining parts taken from reference TRBV9 and TRBJ2-3, reads DSGVTQTPKHLITATGQRVTLRCSPRSGDLSVYWYQQSLDQGLQFLIQYYNGEERAKGNILERFSAQQFPDLHSELNLSSLELGDSALYFCASSVETGGTDTQYFGPGTRLTVL.

This chain connects TRBV2 to TRBJ2-2; the D is unclear. The CDR3 is made up of 16 amino acids. V was cut by 1 base and J by 6 bases, with 15 bases left in between. CDR1 and CDR2 from the germline V gene are SNHLY and FYNNEI. In DNA, the CDR3 is TGTGCCAGCAGTGAAGGGGAAATGACTCTCGCCGGGGAGCTGTTTTTT. Translated, it gives CASSEGEMTLAGELFF.

This clonotype occurred many times. This sequence joins TRBV5-1 and TRBJ2-1; D is ambiguous. The CDR3 extends over 12 amino acids. V was shortened by 4 bases and J by 9 bases, with 11 bases between the two germline ends. Germline V lookup: CDR1 SGHRS, CDR2 YFSETQ. CDR3 residues: CASSPRTGEQFF. The CDR3 coding sequence is TGCGCCAGCAGCCCCCGGACGGGTGAGCAGTTCTTC.

This clonotype occurred many times. The chain carries TRBV10-3 and TRBJ2-7; D is possibly TRBD1 or TRBD2 (6 bases each). Germline V lookup: CDR1 ENHRY, CDR2 SYGVKD. Trimming took off 4 bases at V and 0 bases at J, with 19 bases between the two ends. The CDR3 runs to 17 residues. CDR3 DNA sequence: TGTGCCATCAGTGCGGGTGGAGGGGGAACCGCCTCCTACGAGCAGTACTTC. It encodes CAISAGGGGTASYEQYF.

This chain joins TRBV6-1 and TRBJ1-6; no clear D. The germline V gene encodes CDR1 MNHNS and CDR2 SASEGT. The V end was cut by 1 base, the J end by 8 bases, with 9 bases between. This CDR3 region has 14 residues. The CDR3, as DNA: TGTGCCAGCAGTGAAGTTCTCCGGGATTCACCCCTCCACTTT. Translation: CASSEVLRDSPLHF.

The table lists this clonotype with a few counts. This rearrangement joins TRBV6-5 to TRBJ1-6; TRBD1 matches 9 bases. CDR1 is MNHEY, CDR2 SVGAGI, per germline. This CDR3 is 22 amino acids long. Trimming at V came to 2 bases and at J to 0 bases, leaving 17 bases not matched to a gene. The CDR3 DNA reads as TGTGCCAGCAGTTACGACCTAAGACAGGGGGGCCTAAGGAGCTCCTATAATTCACCCCTCCACTTT. Its protein product is CASSYDLRQGGLRSSYNSPLHF.

Many counts were recorded for this clonotype. V and J are TRBV20-1 and TRBJ1-1; D gene unclear. Trimming removed 3 bases from V and 0 bases from J, with 11 bases in between. The germline V gene encodes CDR1 DFQATT and CDR2 SNEGSKA (reference sequence). The length of the CDR3 is 14 residues. The CDR3 is CSASDGFMNTEAFF. CDR3 DNA: TGCAGTGCTAGTGACGGATTCATGAACACTGAAGCTTTCTTT.

This clonotype came up many times. The V and J genes are TRBV11-2 and TRBJ2-1, with 13 bases identical to TRBD2. Losses at the gene ends were 3 bases for V and 10 bases for J; bases not matched to a gene: 6. This CDR3 comprises 15 residues. Germline CDR1 is SGHAT and CDR2 is FQNNGV. This CDR3 is CASSFGLAGVEEQFF. The CDR3 DNA reads as TGTGCCAGCAGCTTCGGACTAGCGGGGGTAGAGGAGCAGTTCTTC.

This chain links TRBV7-2 with TRBJ2-7, with D perhaps matching TRBD1 (5 bases). V lost 4 bases to trimming and J lost 8 bases, with 12 bases between them. Per the germline V gene, CDR1 is SGHTA and CDR2 is FQGNSA. The CDR3 has 12 amino acids. The chain's CDR3 is CASSSDIAQQYF. The CDR3 DNA sequence: TGTGCCAGCAGCTCGGACATTGCTCAGCAGTACTTC.

This clonotype was seen many times. The rearrangement joins TRBV10-3 to TRBJ2-2; D gene unclear. This CDR3 is 15 amino acids long. V shed 7 bases and J shed 1 base, with 13 bases lying between them. CDR1 and CDR2 (germline): ENHRY, SYGVKD. The CDR3 loop reads CAIKSLNRNTGELFF. The CDR3 DNA is TGTGCCATCAAATCCCTTAACCGGAACACCGGGGAGCTGTTTTTT.

This clonotype was seen many times. This chain connects TRBV5-1 to TRBJ1-2; D unresolved. The germline V gene encodes CDR1 SGHRS and CDR2 YFSETQ. The CDR3 totals 13 residues. The V end lost 0 bases, the J end lost 8 bases, and 11 bases lay between the germline ends. The CDR3 DNA follows: TGCGCCAGCAGCTTGGGATCAGTGGAGGGCTACACCTTC. As protein: CASSLGSVEGYTF.

V and J are TRBV11-3 and TRBJ2-1; possibly TRBD2 for D (7 bases). The CDR3 has 13 residues. Trimming took off 3 bases at V and 9 bases at J, with 12 bases between the two ends. Per germline, CDR1 SGHNT and CDR2 YENEEA. The CDR3 DNA follows: TGTGCCAGCAGCTTGAACAGGGAGGGTGAGCAGTTCTTC. Protein: CASSLNREGEQFF. Full variable domain (outside the CDR3, taken from reference TRBV11-3 and TRBJ2-1): EAGVVQSPRYKIIEKKQPVAFWCNPISGHNTLYWYLQNLGQGPELLIRYENEEAVDDSQLPKDRFSAERLKGVDSTLKIQPAELGDSAVYLCASSLNREGEQFFGPGTRLTVL.

This clonotype was counted a few times. V gene TRBV7-2 combines with J gene TRBJ2-1; D is unclear. Germline values: CDR1 SGHTA, CDR2 FQGNSA. The CDR3 runs 14 residues. V lost 4 bases to trimming and J lost 9 bases, with 16 bases between them. CDR3 in amino acids: CASSWSLGKGEQFF. CDR3 nucleotides: TGTGCCAGCAGCTGGTCCCTAGGGAAGGGTGAGCAGTTCTTC.

This chain uses TRBV5-1 with TRBJ2-5; 9 nucleotides align to TRBD1. The CDR3 covers 14 residues. Germline lookup yields CDR1 SGHRS and CDR2 YFSETQ. The junction had 1 base not matched to a gene; V was cut back by 0 bases and J by 4 bases. This chain's CDR3 is CASSLEDRGETQYF. CDR3 nucleotide sequence: TGCGCCAGCAGCTTGGAGGACAGGGGAGAGACCCAGTACTTC.

This clonotype was seen a handful of times. J is TRBJ1-2 and V is TRBV12-3 or TRBV12-4; the D gene is possibly TRBD1 (6 bases). Trimming took 5 bases from V and 4 from J, leaving 8 bases between them. The CDR3 sequence is 12 residues long. The CDR3 DNA follows: TGTGCCAGCAGTGGACAGAGCTATGGCTACACCTTC. Its translation: CASSGQSYGYTF.

In its sample, this clonotype was seen many times. V gene TRBV2 combines with J gene TRBJ2-1; TRBD2 agrees at 10 bases. With 9 bases clipped from V and 7 bases from J, the junction kept 6 bases outside the gene matches. From germline, CDR1 is SNHLY and CDR2 FYNNEI. The CDR3 is 13 residues long. DNA of the CDR3: TGTGCCAGATCGGGACTAGCGAGGAATGAGCAGTTCTTC. Its protein is CARSGLARNEQFF.